These 26 T cell receptor beta chains were sequenced from one sample in a study of early T cells in non-severe SARS-CoV-2 infection. TCRdb processed the 5' RACE reads anew with MiXCR; each CDR3 protein has one entry. The sample yields 25,000 to 35,000 distinct CDR3 sequences, approximately 2.9% seen once. Material: whole blood. The receptors stem from an adult who was a healthcare worker with PCR-confirmed SARS-CoV-2 infection or an uninfected control (not recorded which).

This clonotype was counted many times. The chain is built from TRBV7-9 and TRBJ1-1; no reliable D call. This CDR3 has 14 residues. V was cut by 7 bases and J by 2 bases, with 14 bases left in between. Germline V gene lookup returns CDR1 SEHNR and CDR2 FQNEAQ (reference sequence). In DNA, the CDR3 is TGTGCCAGCATCTCGTACACAACAAACACTGAAGCTTTCTTT. Its protein is CASISYTTNTEAFF.

This clonotype was recorded many times. V usage is TRBV6-5 and J usage is TRBJ2-3, with 8 nucleotides matching TRBD2. The germline V gene has CDR1 MNHEY and CDR2 SVGAGI. This CDR3 comprises 14 residues. V dropped 2 bases and J dropped 4; count of bases not matched to a gene: 2. Here the CDR3 DNA reads TGTGCCAGCAGTTACGGCGGGGGGTCAGATACGCAGTATTTT. Its protein product is CASSYGGGSDTQYF.

The chain uses TRBV2 and TRBJ2-3, with a tentative D call TRBD2 (6 bases). Trimming left V 10 bases short and J 1 base short, with 24 bases between. Germline loops: CDR1 SNHLY, CDR2 FYNNEI. The CDR3 consists of 17 residues. CDR3 sequence reads: CANDLTSGELGTDTQYF. CDR3 DNA sequence: TGTGCCAACGATCTGACTAGTGGCGAATTGGGCACAGATACGCAGTATTTT.

The chain is built from TRBV24-1 and TRBJ1-2, with D hard to call. Germline lookup yields CDR1 KGHDR and CDR2 SFDVKD. V dropped 0 bases and J dropped 8 bases, with 6 bases sitting between them. This CDR3 contains 12 residues. In nucleotides, the CDR3 is TGTGCCACCAGTGATTTGGCGTTGGGCTACACCTTC. It is translated as CATSDLALGYTF.

This clonotype came up many times. V is TRBV9 and J is TRBJ2-3; D perhaps matches TRBD1 (5 bases). Germline V gene lookup returns CDR1 SGDLS and CDR2 YYNGEE. This CDR3 contains 15 residues. The V gene lost 0 bases and the J gene lost 1 base, with 9 bases spanning the gap. The CDR3 DNA reads TGTGCCAGCAGCGTAGAGGGGCAGGGCACAGATACGCAGTATTTT. Translation gives CASSVEGQGTDTQYF.

This clonotype was picked up many times. V gene TRBV4-2 combines with J gene TRBJ1-3, with unresolved D. V lost 2 bases and J 0 bases, leaving 5 bases between the germline ends. This CDR3 region has 14 residues. Germline V gene data show CDR1 as LGHNA and CDR2 as YNFKEQ. The CDR3 sequence is CASSQFLSGNTIYF. The CDR3 DNA follows: TGTGCCAGCAGCCAATTCCTCTCTGGAAACACCATATATTTT.

Ten or more counts support this clonotype. The CDR3: CSARVRTGDGTQYF. For the CDR3, the DNA is TGCAGTGCTAGAGTCCGGACAGGGGATGGGACCCAGTACTTC. The chain couples TRBV20-1 to TRBJ2-5; 9 bases match TRBD1. CDR1 and CDR2 from the germline V gene are DFQATT and SNEGSKA (reference sequence). The CDR3 covers 14 residues. V dropped 1 base and J dropped 7; count of bases not matched to a gene: 7.

This clonotype was detected many times. V usage is TRBV10-1 and J usage is TRBJ2-1; D may correspond to TRBD1 or TRBD2 (5 bases each). Germline loops: CDR1 WNHNN, CDR2 SYGVQD (reference sequence). V gave up 0 bases and J gave up 2 bases, with 14 bases separating them. The CDR3 runs 17 residues. This chain's CDR3 is CASSESVGGGPYNEQFF. In DNA form, the CDR3 reads TGCGCCAGCAGTGAGTCGGTGGGTGGGGGACCCTACAATGAGCAGTTCTTC.

This clonotype occurred many times. The genes are TRBV7-7 and TRBJ2-6, with TRBD2 as a possible D gene (5 bases). In germline, CDR1 is SSHAT, CDR2 FNYEAQ (reference sequence). The CDR3 has 16 amino acids. Trimming cost V 5 bases and J 0 bases, with 11 bases left between them. CDR3 sequence reads: CASSPWTLSGANVLTF. The CDR3 DNA is TGTGCCAGCAGCCCATGGACTCTCTCTGGGGCCAACGTCCTGACTTTC.

This clonotype was detected ten times or more. The CDR3, as DNA: TGTGCTAGTGGTTTGTCCAGCCCAGAGGGGGCGGATGAAAAACTGTTTTTT. It codes for CASGLSSPEGADEKLFF. The chain couples TRBV12-5 to TRBJ1-4, with TRBD1 matching over 7 bases. Germline V CDR1 and CDR2: LGHNT, FRNRAP. This CDR3 has 17 amino acids. The junction had 12 bases not matched to a gene; V was cut back by 2 bases and J by 6 bases.

This clonotype occurred many times. V is TRBV20-1 and J is TRBJ2-3, with 10 bases lining up with TRBD2. Germline assignment: CDR1 DFQATT and CDR2 SNEGSKA (reference sequence). The junction had 5 bases not matched to a gene; V was cut back by 5 bases and J by 6 bases. This CDR3 contains 13 residues. CDR3 sequence reads: CSASLAGVDTQYF. The CDR3, as DNA: TGCAGTGCTTCCCTAGCGGGGGTCGATACGCAGTATTTT.

This clonotype was counted ten times or more. The V and J genes are TRBV28 and TRBJ2-7; D is perhaps TRBD1 (5 bases). CDR1 and CDR2 (germline): MDHEN, SYDVKM. There are 12 residues in the CDR3. The V and J ends lost 6 bases and 9 bases respectively, with 15 bases between them. The CDR3 is CASSPAGLRQYV. The CDR3 DNA follows: TGTGCCAGCAGCCCCGCAGGGTTGCGGCAGTACGTC.

This clonotype was detected ten times or more. This chain uses TRBV20-1 with TRBJ2-7, with TRBD2 matching over 7 bases. With V trimmed by 3 bases and J by 1 base, 3 bases remained unmatched. Germline CDR1 DFQATT, CDR2 SNEGSKA (reference sequence). CDR3 size: 13 residues. CDR3: CSARSGVSYEQYV. The DNA of the CDR3 is TGCAGTGCTAGGAGCGGGGTTTCCTACGAGCAGTACGTC.

This clonotype has at least ten counts. V is TRBV30 and J is TRBJ1-1; D is ambiguous. The CDR3 sequence is 12 residues long. CDR1 and CDR2 (germline): GTSNPN, SVGIG (reference sequence). V shed 4 bases and J shed 3 bases, with 9 bases lying between them. The CDR3 bases are TGTGCCTGGACAGTTCCTTACACTGAAGCTTTCTTT. Encoded protein: CAWTVPYTEAFF. The whole variable domain, remainder taken from reference TRBV30 and TRBJ1-1, is SQTIHQWPATLVQPVGSPLSLECTVEGTSNPNLYWYRQAAGRGLQLLFYSVGIGQISSEVPQNLSASRPQDRQFILSSKKLLLSDSGFYLCAWTVPYTEAFFGQGTRLTVV.

This clonotype has a count of ten or more. A read error may produce the germline difference seen at one junction end. The chain joins TRBV24-1 to TRBJ2-1; 7 nucleotides align to TRBD2. Looked up from germline, CDR1 is KGHDR and CDR2 is SFDVKD. The CDR3 runs to 14 residues. The CDR3 here is CATSFGEGYNEQFF. The CDR3 DNA follows: TGTGCCACCAGTTTTGGGGAGGGTTACAATGAACAGTTCTTC.

This clonotype occurred many times. This CDR3 reads CASSLAGSSYNEQFF. The CDR3, as DNA: TGTGCCAGCAGCTTAGCGGGGAGCTCCTACAATGAGCAGTTCTTC. The chain links TRBV5-4 to TRBJ2-1; 7 nucleotides line up with TRBD2. CDR3 length: 15 residues. V gave up 2 bases and J gave up 0 bases; unmatched junction bases: 2. Per the germline V gene, CDR1 is SGHNT and CDR2 is YYREEE (reference sequence).

This clonotype was observed many times. V gene TRBV7-2 combines with J gene TRBJ1-1, with TRBD1 matching over 10 bases. The junction had 24 bases not matched to a gene; V was cut back by 5 bases and J by 0 bases. Germline-derived CDR1 and CDR2 are SGHTA and FQGNSA. This CDR3 contains 22 residues. CDR3 sequence (DNA): TGTGCCAGCAGCCCGGAAGTCGGGACAGGGGAGATGTTGGGCAGCATGAACACTGAAGCTTTCTTT. Translated, it gives CASSPEVGTGEMLGSMNTEAFF.

The chain couples TRBV5-6 to TRBJ2-4; 7 bases agree with TRBD1. Trimming removed 4 bases from V and 8 bases from J; junction bases left unmatched: 12. Germline CDR1 is SGHDT and CDR2 is YYEEEE. The CDR3 is 15 residues long. CDR3 sequence reads: CASSRTWGQRDIQYF. CDR3 bases: TGTGCCAGCAGCCGCACGTGGGGACAGAGGGACATTCAGTACTTC.

This clonotype was counted at least ten times. CDR3 sequence (DNA): TGTGCCAGCAGCTTAGCGCCAGGGCCCTACAATGAGCAGTTCTTC. It specifies CASSLAPGPYNEQFF. This chain joins TRBV7-2 and TRBJ2-1; weak D call: TRBD1 (5 bases). The CDR3 runs to 15 residues. The V end lost 0 bases, the J end lost 2 bases, and 8 bases lay between the germline ends. Germline CDR1 SGHTA, CDR2 FQGNSA.

In its sample, this clonotype was seen many times. V is TRBV7-9 and J is TRBJ2-1; 7 bases fit TRBD1. V lost 0 bases and J lost 6; bases outside the gene matches: 14. The CDR3 is 18 residues long. Germline CDR1 is SEHNR and CDR2 is FQNEAQ (reference sequence). The CDR3: CASSLASLDRALGNEQFF. CDR3 DNA sequence: TGTGCCAGCAGCTTAGCGTCGCTAGACAGGGCTCTGGGCAATGAGCAGTTCTTC.

This clonotype was found many times. J is TRBJ2-5 and V is TRBV7-8; D gene uncertain. Deletions cut 4 bases from V and 0 bases from J, with 6 bases between. The germline CDR1 and CDR2 sequences are SGHVS and FQNEAQ. The CDR3 has 13 residues. CDR3 coding DNA: TGTGCCAGCAGCTCCGACAACCAAGAGACCCAGTACTTC. Protein product: CASSSDNQETQYF.

In its sample, this clonotype was seen many times. The chain is built from TRBV4-2 and TRBJ1-4; 9 nucleotides agree with TRBD1. Germline V CDR1 and CDR2: LGHNA, YNFKEQ. This CDR3 spans 16 amino acids. The V and J ends lost 1 base and 8 bases, in that order; junction bases with no gene match: 8. The CDR3 spells CASSQATGGADEKLFF. CDR3 coding DNA: TGTGCCAGCAGCCAAGCCACAGGGGGCGCAGACGAAAAACTGTTTTTT.

The sample holds many counts of this clonotype. V gene TRBV10-3 combines with J gene TRBJ1-2; D possibly corresponds to TRBD1 (6 bases). The V gene's germline CDR1 is ENHRY and CDR2 SYGVKD. Trimming pared 9 bases from V and 8 bases from J, leaving 25 bases between. CDR3 length: 15 amino acids. For the CDR3, the DNA is TGTGCCATGGGGGCCGGCCTCTTCGCAACTAGGGGCTACACCTTC. The encoded protein is CAMGAGLFATRGYTF.

This clonotype was detected ten times or more. The rearrangement uses TRBV12-3 or TRBV12-4 and TRBJ2-5, with D unresolved. V lost 3 bases and J 5 bases, leaving 13 bases between the germline ends. The CDR3 length is 14 residues. CDR3 nucleotides: TGTGCCAGCAGTTTTTGGGGAAGTTCGGAGACCCAGTACTTC. This codes for CASSFWGSSETQYF.

This clonotype was counted a few times. The J gene is TRBJ2-3, the V gene TRBV30, with 10 bases that match TRBD1. The CDR3 extends over 14 amino acids. V dropped 3 bases and J dropped 4; count of bases not matched to a gene: 4. Germline loops: CDR1 GTSNPN, CDR2 SVGIG (reference sequence). The CDR3 DNA reads TGTGCCTGGAGGTCGACAGGGGGCCCAGATACGCAGTATTTT. Protein: CAWRSTGGPDTQYF. Full variable domain (outside the CDR3, taken from reference TRBV30 and TRBJ2-3): SQTIHQWPATLVQPVGSPLSLECTVEGTSNPNLYWYRQAAGRGLQLLFYSVGIGQISSEVPQNLSASRPQDRQFILSSKKLLLSDSGFYLCAWRSTGGPDTQYFGPGTRLTVL.

Many counts were recorded for this clonotype. The rearrangement links TRBV5-5 to TRBJ2-2, with D perhaps TRBD1 or TRBD2 (5 bases each). V lost 4 bases and J 6 bases, leaving 19 bases between the germline ends. Germline V gene lookup returns CDR1 SGHKS and CDR2 YYEKEE (reference sequence). This CDR3 contains 16 residues. Here the CDR3 DNA reads TGTGCCAGCAGCCCCGTGGGACCCAAGGTCTCCGGGGAGCTGTTTTTT. Translation: CASSPVGPKVSGELFF.